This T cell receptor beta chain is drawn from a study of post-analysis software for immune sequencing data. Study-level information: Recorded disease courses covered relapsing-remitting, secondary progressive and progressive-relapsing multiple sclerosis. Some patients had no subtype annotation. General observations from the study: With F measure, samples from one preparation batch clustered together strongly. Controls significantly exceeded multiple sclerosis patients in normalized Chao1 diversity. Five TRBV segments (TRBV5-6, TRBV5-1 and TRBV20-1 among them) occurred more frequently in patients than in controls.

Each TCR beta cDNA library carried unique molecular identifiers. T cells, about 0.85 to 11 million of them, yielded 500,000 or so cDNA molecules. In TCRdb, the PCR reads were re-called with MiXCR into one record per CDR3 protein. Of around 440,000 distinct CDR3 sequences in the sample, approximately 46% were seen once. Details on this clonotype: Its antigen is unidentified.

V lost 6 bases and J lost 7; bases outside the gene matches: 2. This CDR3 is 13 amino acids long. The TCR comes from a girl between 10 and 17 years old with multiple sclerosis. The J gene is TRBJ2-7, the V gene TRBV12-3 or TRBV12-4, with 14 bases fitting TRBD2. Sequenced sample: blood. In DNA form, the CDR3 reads TGTGCCAGCAGGACTAGCGGGAGGGTGGAGCAGTACTTC. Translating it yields CASRTSGRVEQYF.